The 30 T cell receptor beta chains below come from one sample, sequenced in a study of cytomegalovirus exposure and HLA in healthy donors (dated by TCRdb to about 2017). Libraries were built with the immunoSEQ multiplex PCR assay. For the multiplex PCR, a mixture combining 60 forward primers for TCR Vbeta segments and 13 reverse primers for TCR Jbeta segments was used. The clones in this table, taken by TCRdb from immuneACCESS, are in-frame only. Not every clone is retained; where verified, under half of the shortfall comes from an unresolved V gene, and the cause of the rest is unknown. Across this sample there are about 82,000 clones, with under 80% seen only once. Of the sample, around 5.8% falls within the top ten clones. The sample comprised PBMCs. The source of these receptors is a male donor in good health and CMV-seropositive.

With regard to this clone: In the same sample, other DNA sequences code for this CDR3. V is TRBV2 and J is TRBJ2-2; 12 bases fit TRBD2. V dropped 7 bases and J dropped 2; count of bases not matched to a gene: 14. Germline CDR1 and CDR2: SNHLY and FYNNEI. The CDR3 runs 19 residues. In DNA, the CDR3 is TGTGCCAGCACCCCCGCGGGGCTAGCGGGAGGGCCAAACACCGGGGAGCTGTTTTTT. This encodes CASTPAGLAGGPNTGELFF.

The V and J genes are TRBV28 and TRBJ1-2; D unresolved. The germline V and J ends were trimmed by 7 bases and 5 bases, with 14 bases remaining between them. The CDR3 spans 13 residues. The germline CDR1 and CDR2 sequences are MDHEN and SYDVKM. CDR3 region: CASTMAGGYGYTF. Here the CDR3 DNA reads TGTGCCAGCACCATGGCGGGCGGATATGGCTACACCTTC.

The chain employs TRBV5-1 and TRBJ2-3; TRBD1 matches 9 bases. Germline V gives CDR1 SGHRS, CDR2 YFSETQ. V shed 0 bases, J shed 2 bases, and the junction held 7 bases outside the gene matches. The length of the CDR3 is 17 residues. The CDR3 sequence: CASSLAPGQGITDTQYF. The CDR3 nucleotides read TGCGCCAGCAGCTTGGCTCCGGGACAGGGCATCACAGATACGCAGTATTTT.

This clone was observed a few times. The chain couples TRBV5-6 to TRBJ2-7; the D gene is possibly TRBD1 (6 bases). Germline values: CDR1 SGHDT, CDR2 YYEEEE. This CDR3 is 13 amino acids long. The V end lost 1 base, the J end lost 2 bases, and 7 bases lay between the germline ends. The CDR3 here is CASSLWGPYEQYF. In DNA, the CDR3 is TGTGCCAGCAGCTTGTGGGGGCCCTACGAGCAGTACTTC.

V and J are TRBV5-4 and TRBJ1-2; D call uncertain. This CDR3 contains 14 residues. Trimming removed 4 bases from V and 8 bases from J, with 18 bases in between. Germline V gene lookup returns CDR1 SGHNT and CDR2 YYREEE (reference sequence). Written as DNA, the CDR3 is TGTGCCAGCAGCGGCGTCGGGGAACTCTACGGCTACACCTTC. This sequence encodes CASSGVGELYGYTF.

For the CDR3, the DNA is TGTGCCAGCCGACTAGGCACTTACAATGAGCAGTTCTTC. Its protein product is CASRLGTYNEQFF. The rearrangement uses TRBV7-3 and TRBJ2-1; a weak D match, TRBD2 (6 bases). The CDR3 contains 13 residues. CDR1 is SGHTA, CDR2 FQGTGA, per germline. Trimming shortened V by 8 bases and J by 4 bases, and 12 bases separated the two germline ends. The full variable domain, in which reference TRBV7-3 and TRBJ2-1 provide the parts outside the CDR3, is GAGVSQTPSNKVTEKGKYVELRCDPISGHTALYWYRQSLGQGPEFLIYFQGTGAADDSGLPNDRFFAVRPEGSVSTLKIQRTERGDSAVYLCASRLGTYNEQFFGPGTRLTVL.

CDR3 sequence: CASRSPLAGYEQYF. In nucleotides, the CDR3 is TGTGCCAGCAGGTCCCCTCTAGCGGGATACGAGCAGTACTTC. J is TRBJ2-7 and V is TRBV6-5; 9 bases map to TRBD2. The germline CDR1 and CDR2 sequences are MNHEY and SVGAGI. Germline trimming cut 6 bases from V and 4 bases from J; bases unmatched to any gene: 7. This CDR3 is built from 14 residues.

The genes are TRBV23-1 and TRBJ1-2, with a weak D call TRBD1 (6 bases). TRBV23-1 is an ORF; its function is uncertain. V was cut by 0 bases and J by 2 bases, with 25 bases left in between. The CDR3 is 20 residues long. CDR3 region: CASSQSRPIRMAGANYGYTF. The CDR3, as DNA: TGCGCCAGCAGTCAATCACGGCCTATCCGCATGGCGGGGGCGAACTATGGCTACACCTTC.

The CDR3 reads CASSPQGSAGYTF. The CDR3 nucleotides are TGTGCCAGCAGCCCACAGGGGTCCGCCGGCTACACCTTC. This chain links TRBV7-3 with TRBJ1-2; 7 bases fit TRBD1. CDR1 is SGHTA, CDR2 FQGTGA, per germline. This CDR3 contains 13 residues. Trimming at V came to 5 bases and at J to 8 bases, leaving 8 bases not matched to a gene.

The chain is built from TRBV6-6 and TRBJ1-2, with a tentative D call TRBD1 (6 bases). V lost 6 bases and J 7 bases, leaving 18 bases between the germline ends. The CDR3 extends over 14 amino acids. Germline V gene lookup returns CDR1 MNHNY and CDR2 SVGAGI (reference sequence). CDR3 sequence reads: CASSPMTGEGGYTF. The CDR3 nucleotides are TGTGCCAGCAGCCCGATGACAGGAGAGGGTGGCTACACCTTC.

The chain links TRBV28 to TRBJ2-7; the match to TRBD2 covers 14 bases. Germline CDR1 and CDR2: MDHEN and SYDVKM. The CDR3 is 16 amino acids. V lost 5 bases, J lost 5 bases, and 8 bases stayed unmatched. CDR3 nucleotides: TGTGCCAGCAGTCTAACAGGGACTAGCGGGAGTCACGAGCAGTACTTC. Amino acid sequence: CASSLTGTSGSHEQYF.

The genes are TRBV2 and TRBJ2-3; D is undetermined. The germline CDR1 and CDR2 sequences are SNHLY and FYNNEI. Trimming removed 7 bases from V and 2 bases from J, with 10 bases in between. The length of the CDR3 is 13 residues. The CDR3 DNA is TGTGCCAGCAAACGAACTACCACAGATACGCAGTATTTT. It translates to CASKRTTTDTQYF. The variable domain in full, with the rest retrieved from reference TRBV2 and TRBJ2-3, is EPEVTQTPSHQVTQMGQEVILRCVPISNHLYFYWYRQILGQKVEFLVSFYNNEISEKSEIFDDQFSVERPDGSNFTLKIRSTKLEDSAMYFCASKRTTTDTQYFGPGTRLTVL.

As for this clone: Other DNA sequences in the same sample also yield this CDR3. The rearrangement links TRBV4-1 to TRBJ2-5, with TRBD1 matching over 8 bases. V lost 4 bases and J lost 5; bases outside the gene matches: 9. The CDR3 consists of 15 residues. The germline CDR1 and CDR2 sequences are MGHRA and YSYEKL. CDR3 bases: TGCGCCAGCAGCCCAGAAGGACAGGGAAGGGAGACCCAGTACTTC. It specifies CASSPEGQGRETQYF.

The CDR3 nucleotides are TGTGCCAGCAGTGGAGGACTGCTGGAGACCCAGTACTTC. Its protein is CASSGGLLETQYF. The chain employs TRBV6-1 and TRBJ2-5, with D tentatively TRBD2 (5 bases). Germline assignment: CDR1 MNHNS and CDR2 SASEGT. This CDR3 spans 13 amino acids. V was clipped by 4 bases and J by 5 bases, with 11 bases between them.

The gene calls are TRBV19 and TRBJ2-2; D is undetermined. V was shortened by 3 bases and J by 0 bases, with 14 bases between the two germline ends. Germline V gene sequence: CDR1 LNHDA, CDR2 SQIVND (reference sequence). This CDR3 comprises 17 residues. CDR3 loop: CASSIGPPSANTGELFF. In nucleotides, the CDR3 is TGTGCCAGTAGTATCGGTCCTCCCAGCGCGAACACCGGGGAGCTGTTTTTT.

CDR3 sequence: CASSLDRGNWISYEQYF. For the CDR3, the DNA is TGTGCCAGCAGCTTGGACAGGGGTAATTGGATCTCCTACGAGCAGTACTTC. The gene calls are TRBV5-5 and TRBJ2-7; 7 nucleotides align to TRBD1. The CDR3 is made up of 17 amino acids. Losses at the gene ends were 0 bases for V and 0 bases for J; bases not matched to a gene: 9. Germline assignment: CDR1 SGHKS and CDR2 YYEKEE (reference sequence).

The J gene is TRBJ2-1, the V gene TRBV19; tentative D call: TRBD2 (6 bases). The CDR3 contains 13 residues. V was cut by 5 bases and J by 8 bases, with 13 bases left in between. Germline CDR1 and CDR2: LNHDA and SQIVND (reference sequence). In DNA form, the CDR3 reads TGTGCCAGTAGTCGCGGGGTTATCGATGAGCAGTTCTTC. Translation: CASSRGVIDEQFF.

This clone occurred many times. The chain uses TRBV19 and TRBJ2-6; D is perhaps TRBD1 (5 bases). Deletions cut 7 bases from V and 0 bases from J, with 10 bases between. Germline V gene data show CDR1 as LNHDA and CDR2 as SQIVND (reference sequence). This CDR3 contains 15 residues. CDR3 nucleotides: TGTGCCAGTAAACAGCAGGGCTCTGGGGCCAACGTCCTGACTTTC. Amino acid sequence: CASKQQGSGANVLTF.

This chain links TRBV5-1 with TRBJ2-5; the D gene is possibly TRBD2 (5 bases). This CDR3 has 13 residues. Trimming removed 0 bases from V and 4 bases from J, with 7 bases in between. The germline CDR1 and CDR2 sequences are SGHRS and YFSETQ. CDR3 protein: CASSLEAAETQYF. The CDR3 DNA follows: TGCGCCAGCAGCTTGGAAGCGGCAGAGACCCAGTACTTC.

The chain is built from TRBV30 and TRBJ2-2; 9 bases match TRBD1. The CDR3 has 19 residues. Germline CDR1 GTSNPN, CDR2 SVGIG (reference sequence). V gave up 0 bases and J gave up 7 bases; unmatched junction bases: 18. In DNA, the CDR3 is TGTGCCTGGAGTGTACCGGGACAGGGCACCACCGGGGGTAACGGGGAGCTGTTTTTT. It codes for CAWSVPGQGTTGGNGELFF.

This chain uses TRBV5-1 with TRBJ2-7; TRBD2 matches at 9 bases. The V and J ends lost 4 bases and 3 bases, in that order; junction bases with no gene match: 5. The CDR3 covers 14 residues. Germline values: CDR1 SGHRS, CDR2 YFSETQ. The CDR3 protein is CASSISGGRYEQYF. CDR3 DNA sequence: TGCGCCAGCAGCATTAGCGGGGGCCGCTACGAGCAGTACTTC.

The CDR3 DNA sequence: TGTGCCAGCAGTGACTCGGACAGGGGTGCGCTGTTTTTT. Protein: CASSDSDRGALFF. The chain has TRBV6-4 and TRBJ2-2, with 9 bases identical to TRBD1. The germline CDR1 and CDR2 sequences are MRHNA and SNTAGT. Trimming took 0 bases from V and 13 from J; bases not matched to a gene: 3. The CDR3 totals 13 residues.

The chain combines TRBV28 with TRBJ1-5; D not certain. Trimming shortened V by 2 bases and J by 6 bases, and 11 bases separated the two germline ends. The CDR3 loop spans 14 amino acids. Germline lookup yields CDR1 MDHEN and CDR2 SYDVKM. The CDR3 nucleotides are TGTGCCAGCAGTTTAGGTACGGGGTTTCAGCCCCAGCATTTT. Translating it yields CASSLGTGFQPQHF.

The chain combines TRBV28 with TRBJ2-7; weak D call: TRBD2 (5 bases). The CDR3 is made up of 15 amino acids. In germline, CDR1 is MDHEN, CDR2 SYDVKM. V was cut by 3 bases and J by 0 bases, with 12 bases left in between. The CDR3 sequence is CASSFRGVGSYEQYF. The CDR3 region has the DNA TGTGCCAGCAGTTTTCGGGGAGTGGGCTCCTACGAGCAGTACTTC.

J is TRBJ2-1 and V is TRBV9; 10 bases line up with TRBD1. The V gene's germline CDR1 is SGDLS and CDR2 YYNGEE. The V and J ends lost 4 bases and 9 bases, in that order; junction bases with no gene match: 13. The CDR3 length is 16 residues. In DNA, the CDR3 is TGTGCCAGCAGCTTACTCCCGGGACAGGGGCGAGGTGAGCAGTTCTTC. This gives the protein CASSLLPGQGRGEQFF.

The rearrangement uses TRBV9 and TRBJ1-4; D is perhaps TRBD1 (5 bases). The CDR3 is made up of 15 amino acids. The germline V and J ends were trimmed by 1 base and 7 bases, with 14 bases remaining between them. Germline loops: CDR1 SGDLS, CDR2 YYNGEE. The CDR3 DNA reads as TGTGCCAGCAGCGTATCGGGAGGGGCGAGTGAAAAACTGTTTTTT. Translation gives CASSVSGGASEKLFF.

This chain uses TRBV7-2 with TRBJ2-7; D is ambiguous. From germline, CDR1 is SGHTA and CDR2 FQGNSA. The CDR3 is 11 amino acids. V was clipped by 2 bases and J by 6 bases, with 5 bases between them. As DNA, the CDR3 is TGTGCCAGCAGCTTAATCAGCGAGCAGTACTTC. Translation gives CASSLISEQYF.

This clone has only one observation. V is TRBV30 and J is TRBJ2-7; 9 bases line up with TRBD1. The CDR3 length is 13 residues. V was pared by 3 bases and J by 0 bases, with 0 bases of the junction left unmatched. Looked up from germline, CDR1 is GTSNPN and CDR2 is SVGIG (reference sequence). CDR3 sequence (DNA): TGTGCCTGGAGGGGACAGGGCTCCTACGAGCAGTACTTC. It codes for CAWRGQGSYEQYF.

The chain carries TRBV5-1 and TRBJ1-2, with D uncertain. Trimming stripped 0 bases from V and 2 bases from J, with 14 bases between. Germline-derived CDR1 and CDR2 are SGHRS and YFSETQ. This CDR3 is 16 amino acids long. CDR3: CASSLVTGGINYGYTF. The CDR3 nucleotides read TGCGCCAGCAGCTTGGTGACGGGTGGCATCAACTATGGCTACACCTTC.

V usage is TRBV4-1 and J usage is TRBJ1-5, with D unresolved. In germline, CDR1 is MGHRA, CDR2 YSYEKL. The CDR3 runs 18 residues. The germline V and J ends were trimmed by 5 bases and 6 bases, with 26 bases remaining between them. CDR3 sequence reads: CASSSPLLRVFKGQPQHF. CDR3 nucleotide sequence: TGCGCCAGCAGCTCCCCCCTCCTGAGGGTCTTCAAGGGTCAGCCCCAGCATTTT.